The 9 T cell receptor beta chains below come from one sample, sequenced in a study of T cells in localized non-small cell lung cancer. This table comes from immunoSEQ multiplex PCR, and its TCRdb copy is limited to in-frame clones, with some not included. This table holds tens of thousands of clones, 75% to 90% found once. Sequences were derived from peripheral blood mononuclear cells, sampled before any cancer treatment. These receptor sequences come from a man aged 35-75 years with stage III lung adenocarcinoma.

V is TRBV6-1 and J is TRBJ2-7; D is perhaps TRBD2 (5 bases). V lost 7 bases to trimming and J lost 4 bases, with 14 bases between them. Germline V gene lookup returns CDR1 MNHNS and CDR2 SASEGT. The CDR3 runs 13 residues. CDR3 protein: CASTLGLGYEQYF. CDR3 DNA sequence: TGTGCCAGCACTCTAGGACTGGGGTACGAGCAGTACTTC.

This chain links TRBV27 with TRBJ1-2, with 7 bases aligning to TRBD1. Losses at the gene ends were 5 bases for V and 4 bases for J; bases not matched to a gene: 10. This CDR3 comprises 15 residues. Germline CDR1 is MNHEY and CDR2 is SMNVEV (reference sequence). CDR3 in amino acids: CASSDLRQGSYGYTF. In nucleotides, the CDR3 is TGTGCCAGCAGTGACCTACGACAGGGATCCTATGGCTACACCTTC.

Judged by abundance, this clone is medium-sized. The chain uses TRBV10-1 and TRBJ2-5; tentatively, D is TRBD1 (6 bases). CDR1 WNHNN and CDR2 SYGVQD come from the germline V gene (reference sequence). The CDR3 has 16 residues. V was clipped by 0 bases and J by 2 bases, with 13 bases between them. DNA of the CDR3: TGCGCCAGCAGTGAGTCCTCGGCAGGGGCACAAGAGACCCAGTACTTC. This encodes CASSESSAGAQETQYF.

The chain carries TRBV7-2 and TRBJ2-7, with D unresolved. Germline values: CDR1 SGHTA, CDR2 FQGNSA. V was clipped by 5 bases and J by 9 bases, with 14 bases between them. CDR3 length equals 12 residues. CDR3: CASSRTPAGQYF. The CDR3 DNA follows: TGTGCCAGCAGCCGGACCCCCGCCGGGCAGTACTTC.

The genes are TRBV6-5 and TRBJ1-5; D gene uncertain. The CDR3 is 12 amino acids. CDR1 and CDR2 from the germline V gene are MNHEY and SVGAGI. Trimming cost V 5 bases and J 8 bases, with 10 bases left between them. The CDR3 loop is CASSPEREPQHF. The DNA of the CDR3 is TGTGCCAGCAGTCCCGAGAGGGAGCCCCAGCATTTT.

V and J are TRBV29-1 and TRBJ2-3; D is undetermined. Germline V gene lookup returns CDR1 SQVTM and CDR2 ANQGSEA. This CDR3 is built from 12 residues. V was trimmed by 2 bases and J by 2 bases, leaving 5 bases between them. The CDR3 nucleotides read TGCAGCGTTGAATCCATCACAGATACGCAGTATTTT. Amino acid sequence: CSVESITDTQYF.

This chain links TRBV10-3 with TRBJ2-1; 8 bases are a match to TRBD2. The germline gives CDR1 ENHRY, CDR2 SYGVKD. J was trimmed by 2 bases and V by 3 bases; bases with no gene match: 9. The CDR3 spans 17 residues. The CDR3 DNA sequence: TGTGCCATCAGTGAATCTGTCGCGGGGGGCCCCTACAATGAGCAGTTCTTC. This codes for CAISESVAGGPYNEQFF.

The rearrangement links TRBV18 to TRBJ1-4, with D possibly TRBD1 on 5 matching bases. The V and J ends lost 4 bases and 8 bases respectively, with 11 bases between them. Germline lookup yields CDR1 KGHSH and CDR2 LQKENI. The length of the CDR3 is 13 residues. The CDR3 protein is CASSLVTEEKLFF. The CDR3 DNA sequence: TGTGCCAGCTCACTCGTGACAGAAGAAAAACTGTTTTTT. The full variable domain, completed using reference TRBV18 and TRBJ1-4, is NAGVMQNPRHLVRRRGQEARLRCSPMKGHSHVYWYRQLPEEGLKFMVYLQKENIIDESGMPKERFSAEFPKEGPSILRIQQVVRGDSAAYFCASSLVTEEKLFFGSGTQLSVL.

The genes are TRBV19 and TRBJ2-5; tentatively, D is TRBD1 (6 bases). Germline CDR1 reads LNHDA; CDR2 reads SQIVND (reference sequence). V lost 4 bases to trimming and J lost 10 bases, with 10 bases between them. The CDR3 runs to 11 residues. CDR3 region: CASSKGDIQYF. The CDR3 nucleotides are TGTGCCAGTAGTAAGGGGGACATCCAGTACTTC.